The 3 T cell receptor beta chains below were found in one sample sequenced in a study of shared clonotypes between healthy human individuals. Positively selected for CCR7, the CD45RO-negative cells used as naive CD8 cells excluded terminally differentiated effector memory CD45RA+ cells. Repertoires were generated with immunoSEQ multiplex PCR, while TCRdb's copy carries only in-frame clones and drops some. The sample records about 2 million clones, approximately 94% being singletons. The sequencing input was naive CD8+ T cells sorted from blood. All receptors derive from a man younger than 30 in good health.

The chain couples TRBV6-5 to TRBJ2-2; weak D call: TRBD1 (6 bases). Trimming removed 5 bases at V and 3 bases at J, with 10 bases between. There are 14 residues in the CDR3. CDR1 and CDR2 (germline): MNHEY, SVGAGI. CDR3 bases: TGTGCCAGCAGTCAGGGGAAGTACACCGGGGAGCTGTTTTTT. This translates into CASSQGKYTGELFF.

The chain is built from TRBV19 and TRBJ2-4; either TRBD1 or TRBD2 may supply D (5 bases each). Germline CDR1 and CDR2: LNHDA and SQIVND (reference sequence). The V gene lost 0 bases and the J gene lost 0 bases, with 12 bases spanning the gap. This CDR3 is 17 amino acids long. CDR3 region: CASSIDREGLAKNIQYF. CDR3 coding DNA: TGTGCCAGTAGTATAGATCGAGAGGGGCTAGCCAAAAACATTCAGTACTTC.

The chain joins TRBV9 to TRBJ1-6, with D maybe TRBD1 (5 bases). Per germline, CDR1 SGDLS and CDR2 YYNGEE. Trimming stripped 3 bases from V and 10 bases from J, with 8 bases between. The CDR3 is 12 amino acids. In DNA, the CDR3 is TGTGCCAGCAGCGCAGGGAACTCACCCCTCCACTTT. This encodes CASSAGNSPLHF.